These 12 T cell receptor beta chains share one sample of origin, sequenced in a study of blood T cell repertoires in COVID-19. Profiled with immunoSEQ multiplex PCR; TCRdb holds only in-frame clones, not every one. The sample shows 70,000 to 95,000 clones, around 96% of them seen only once. The sequenced sample consisted of peripheral blood. The receptors come from a human donor with active COVID-19. The donor label of this sample is uncertain.

This clone has just one count. The genes are TRBV21-1 and TRBJ1-2; whether TRBD1, the table's D call, matches the DNA was not checked. TRBV21-1 is reported as a pseudogene. CDR3 length equals 14 residues. DNA for the CDR3: TGTGCCAGCAGCAAAGGGGCAGAACAGAGTGGCTACACCTTC. Its translation: CASSKGAEQSGYTF.

This sequence joins TRBV5-1 and TRBJ2-5; TRBD1 might be the D (6 bases). V lost 4 bases, J lost 5 bases, and 21 bases lay in between. Germline assignment: CDR1 SGHRS and CDR2 YFSETQ. This CDR3 has 16 residues. In nucleotides, the CDR3 is TGCGCCAGCAGCCTGCCCGGGACACACTACGGGGAGACCCAGTACTTC. Protein product: CASSLPGTHYGETQYF.

The chain carries TRBV5-1 and TRBJ1-1, with D possibly TRBD1 on 6 matching bases. CDR1 is SGHRS and CDR2 is YFSETQ in the germline V gene. Trimming pared 6 bases from V and 1 base from J, leaving 13 bases between. This CDR3 contains 14 residues. The CDR3 region has the DNA TGCGCCAGCAAATACAGGGTCGAGAACACTGAAGCTTTCTTT. Its protein is CASKYRVENTEAFF.

This chain links TRBV10-3 with TRBJ2-5; no clear D gene. Trimming cost V 7 bases and J 5 bases, with 14 bases left between them. The CDR3 is 13 residues long. Germline CDR1 is ENHRY and CDR2 is SYGVKD. In DNA, the CDR3 is TGTGCCATCACCCCGGGTCCTTCGGAGACCCAGTACTTC. Protein sequence: CAITPGPSETQYF.

This clone turned up a few times. The V gene is TRBV18, the J gene TRBJ1-2, with a tentative D call TRBD1 (5 bases). CDR1 and CDR2 (germline): KGHSH, LQKENI. V lost 4 bases and J 6 bases, leaving 15 bases between the germline ends. The CDR3 sequence is 14 residues long. CDR3 protein: CASSRLGTGDGYTF. The CDR3 coding sequence is TGTGCCAGCTCACGCCTCGGGACTGGTGATGGCTACACCTTC. The full variable domain, in which reference TRBV18 and TRBJ1-2 provide the parts outside the CDR3, is NAGVMQNPRHLVRRRGQEARLRCSPMKGHSHVYWYRQLPEEGLKFMVYLQKENIIDESGMPKERFSAEFPKEGPSILRIQQVVRGDSAAYFCASSRLGTGDGYTFGSGTRLTVV.

J is TRBJ1-6 and V is TRBV2; D not certain. The germline V gene has CDR1 SNHLY and CDR2 FYNNEI. V was pared by 7 bases and J by 7 bases, with 5 bases between. The CDR3 is made up of 11 amino acids. This chain's CDR3 is CASTQNSPLHF. DNA for the CDR3: TGTGCCAGCACCCAGAATTCACCCCTCCACTTT.

The genes are TRBV14 and TRBJ2-1; weak D call: TRBD2 (5 bases). Germline loops: CDR1 SGHDN, CDR2 FVKESK. V was clipped by 3 bases and J by 0 bases, with 12 bases between them. The CDR3 covers 16 residues. The DNA of the CDR3 is TGTGCCAGCAGCCAGCCGGACTGGAGCTCCTACAATGAGCAGTTCTTC. Translation: CASSQPDWSSYNEQFF.

The chain has TRBV5-4 and TRBJ2-1, with D perhaps TRBD2 (5 bases). The ends were cut back, 3 bases at V and 8 bases at J, with 12 bases in the middle. CDR1 and CDR2 (germline): SGHNT, YYREEE (reference sequence). CDR3 size: 13 residues. The CDR3 DNA follows: TGTGCCAGCAGCTCCCGGACTGGATATGAGCAGTTCTTC. It translates to CASSSRTGYEQFF.

The chain couples TRBV7-9 to TRBJ2-3; D is undetermined. V was trimmed by 5 bases and J by 0 bases, leaving 15 bases between them. CDR1 and CDR2 (germline): SEHNR, FQNEAQ (reference sequence). The CDR3 runs 16 residues. CDR3 bases: TGTGCCAGCAGCCCACGAGTCTCGACTAGCACAGATACGCAGTATTTT. Translating it yields CASSPRVSTSTDTQYF.

The chain has TRBV19 and TRBJ2-5, with 9 bases that match TRBD2. Per the germline V gene, CDR1 is LNHDA and CDR2 is SQIVND (reference sequence). After removal of 3 bases from V and 2 bases from J, the junction contained 10 bases not matched to a gene. The CDR3 is made up of 17 amino acids. CDR3 loop: CASSIPAGGGKQETQYF. The CDR3 DNA reads TGTGCCAGTAGTATCCCAGCGGGAGGTGGTAAACAAGAGACCCAGTACTTC.

The chain recombines TRBV29-1 with TRBJ1-4; D not certain. The germline CDR1 and CDR2 sequences are SQVTM and ANQGSEA. The CDR3 consists of 13 residues. Trimming took off 4 bases at V and 6 bases at J, with 12 bases between the two ends. CDR3 coding DNA: TGCAGCGTTGGCGGGGAGTCCCATGAAAAACTGTTTTTT. It is translated as CSVGGESHEKLFF.

The CDR3: CASLRDRAMRTEAFF. CDR3 coding DNA: TGTGCCAGCTTGAGGGACAGGGCCATGAGGACTGAAGCTTTCTTT. The chain is built from TRBV28 and TRBJ1-1; 9 bases line up with TRBD1. V gave up 8 bases and J gave up 5 bases; unmatched junction bases: 12. CDR3 length: 15 residues. CDR1 is MDHEN, CDR2 SYDVKM, per germline.